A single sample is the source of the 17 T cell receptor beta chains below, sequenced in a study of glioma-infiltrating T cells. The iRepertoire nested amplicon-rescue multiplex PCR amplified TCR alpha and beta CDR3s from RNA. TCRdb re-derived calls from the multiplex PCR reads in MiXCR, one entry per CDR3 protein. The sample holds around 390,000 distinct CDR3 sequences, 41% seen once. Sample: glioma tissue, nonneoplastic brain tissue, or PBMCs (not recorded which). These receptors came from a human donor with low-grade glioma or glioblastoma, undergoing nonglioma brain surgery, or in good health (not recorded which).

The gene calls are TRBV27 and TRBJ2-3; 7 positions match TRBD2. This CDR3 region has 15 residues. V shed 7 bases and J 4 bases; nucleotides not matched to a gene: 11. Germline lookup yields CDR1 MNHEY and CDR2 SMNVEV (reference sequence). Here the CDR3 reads CASTPLGGGADTQYF. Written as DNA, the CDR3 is TGTGCCAGCACCCCCCTGGGGGGGGGGGCAGATACGCAGTATTTT.

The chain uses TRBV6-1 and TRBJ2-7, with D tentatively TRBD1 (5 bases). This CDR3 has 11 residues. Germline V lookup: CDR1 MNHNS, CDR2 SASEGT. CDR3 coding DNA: TGTGCTTCTGCGGACACCTACGAGCAGTACTTC. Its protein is CASADTYEQYF.

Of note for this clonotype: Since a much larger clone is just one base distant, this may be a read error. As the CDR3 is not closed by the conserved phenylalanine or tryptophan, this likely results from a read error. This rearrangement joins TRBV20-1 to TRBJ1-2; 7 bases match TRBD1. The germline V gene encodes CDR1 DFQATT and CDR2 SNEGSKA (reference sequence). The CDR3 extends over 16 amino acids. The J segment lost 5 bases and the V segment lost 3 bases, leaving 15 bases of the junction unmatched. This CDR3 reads CSASVDRLRWTYGYTS. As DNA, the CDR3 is TGCAGTGCTAGCGTGGACAGGTTAAGGTGGACTTATGGCTACACCTCC.

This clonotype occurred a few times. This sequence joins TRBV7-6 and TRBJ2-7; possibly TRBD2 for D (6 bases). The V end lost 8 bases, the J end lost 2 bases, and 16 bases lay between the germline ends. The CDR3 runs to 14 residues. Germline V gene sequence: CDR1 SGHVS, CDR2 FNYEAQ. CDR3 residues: CASGPGTPTYEQYF. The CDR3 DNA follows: TGTGCCAGCGGTCCTGGGACTCCCACCTACGAGCAGTACTTC.

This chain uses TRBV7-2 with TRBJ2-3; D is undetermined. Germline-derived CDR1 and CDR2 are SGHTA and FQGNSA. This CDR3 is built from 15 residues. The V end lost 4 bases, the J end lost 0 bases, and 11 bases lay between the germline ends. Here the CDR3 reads CASSYAGASTDTQYF. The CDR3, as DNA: TGTGCCAGCAGCTACGCAGGCGCGAGCACAGATACGCAGTATTTT.

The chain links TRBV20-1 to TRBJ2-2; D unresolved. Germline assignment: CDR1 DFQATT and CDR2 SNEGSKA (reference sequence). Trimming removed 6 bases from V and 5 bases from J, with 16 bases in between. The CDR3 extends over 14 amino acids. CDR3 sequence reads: CSAAESQRTGELFF. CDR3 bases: TGCAGTGCCGCGGAAAGCCAGAGGACCGGGGAGCTGTTTTTT.

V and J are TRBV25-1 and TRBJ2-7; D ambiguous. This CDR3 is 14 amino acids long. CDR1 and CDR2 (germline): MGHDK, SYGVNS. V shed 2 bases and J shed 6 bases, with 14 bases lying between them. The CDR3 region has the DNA TGTGCCAGCAGTGAACTTGACGGCTTAGCCGAGCAGTACTTC. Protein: CASSELDGLAEQYF.

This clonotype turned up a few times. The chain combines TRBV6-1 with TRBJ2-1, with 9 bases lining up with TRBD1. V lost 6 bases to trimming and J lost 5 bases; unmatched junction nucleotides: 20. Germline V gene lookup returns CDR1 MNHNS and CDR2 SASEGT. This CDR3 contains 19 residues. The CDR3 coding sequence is TGTGCCAGCAGACCCTGGGGGACAGGGAGATATTACGGGCACAATGAGCAGTTCTTC. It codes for CASRPWGTGRYYGHNEQFF.

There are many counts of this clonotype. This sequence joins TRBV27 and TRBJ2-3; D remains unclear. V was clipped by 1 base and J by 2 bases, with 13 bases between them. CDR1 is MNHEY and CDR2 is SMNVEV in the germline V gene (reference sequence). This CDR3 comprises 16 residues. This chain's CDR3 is CASSLYPGSSTDTQYF. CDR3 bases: TGTGCCAGCAGTTTATATCCAGGTTCATCCACAGATACGCAGTATTTT.

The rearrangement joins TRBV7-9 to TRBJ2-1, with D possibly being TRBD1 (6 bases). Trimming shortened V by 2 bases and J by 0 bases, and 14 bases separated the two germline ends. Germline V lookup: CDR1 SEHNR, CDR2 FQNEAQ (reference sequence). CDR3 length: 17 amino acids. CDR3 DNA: TGTGCCAGCAGCTTAACGGGACAACCTAGCTCCTACAATGAGCAGTTCTTC. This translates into CASSLTGQPSSYNEQFF. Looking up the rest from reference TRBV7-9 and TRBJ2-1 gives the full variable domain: DTGVSQNPRHKITKRGQNVTFRCDPISEHNRLYWYRQTLGQGPEFLTYFQNEAQLEKSRLLSDRFSAERPKGSFSTLEIQRTEQGDSAMYLCASSLTGQPSSYNEQFFGPGTRLTVL.

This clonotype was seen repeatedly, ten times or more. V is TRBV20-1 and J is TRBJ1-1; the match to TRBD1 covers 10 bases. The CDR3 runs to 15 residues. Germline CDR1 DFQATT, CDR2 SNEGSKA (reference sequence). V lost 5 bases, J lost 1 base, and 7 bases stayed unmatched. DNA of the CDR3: TGCAGTGCTCCGGGACAGGGGACCTGGAACACTGAAGCTTTCTTT. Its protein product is CSAPGQGTWNTEAFF.

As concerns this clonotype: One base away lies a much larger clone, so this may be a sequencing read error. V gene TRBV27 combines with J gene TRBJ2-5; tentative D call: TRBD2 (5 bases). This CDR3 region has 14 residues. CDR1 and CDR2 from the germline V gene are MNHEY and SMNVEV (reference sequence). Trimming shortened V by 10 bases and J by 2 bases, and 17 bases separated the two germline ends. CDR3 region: CAISAVAKQETQYF. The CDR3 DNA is TGTGCCATTTCAGCGGTAGCGAAGCAAGAGACCCAGTACTTC.

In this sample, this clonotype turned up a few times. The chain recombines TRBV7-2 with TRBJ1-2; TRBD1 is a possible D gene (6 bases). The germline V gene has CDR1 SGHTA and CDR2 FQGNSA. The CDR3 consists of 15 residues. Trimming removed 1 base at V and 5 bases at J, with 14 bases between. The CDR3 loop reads CASSLVARGGYGYTF. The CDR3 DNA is TGTGCCAGCAGCTTAGTGGCTAGGGGGGGGTATGGCTACACCTTC. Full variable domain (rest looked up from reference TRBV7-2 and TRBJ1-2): GAGVSQSPSNKVTEKGKDVELRCDPISGHTALYWYRQSLGQGLEFLIYFQGNSAPDKSGLPSDRFSAERTGGSVSTLTIQRTQQEDSAVYLCASSLVARGGYGYTFGSGTRLTVV.

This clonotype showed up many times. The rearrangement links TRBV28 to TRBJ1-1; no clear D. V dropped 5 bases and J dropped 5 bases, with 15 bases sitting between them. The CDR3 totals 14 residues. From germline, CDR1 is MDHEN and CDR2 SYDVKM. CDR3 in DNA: TGTGCCAGCAGTACGATCGGGAGGGCTACTGAAGCTTTCTTT. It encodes CASSTIGRATEAFF.

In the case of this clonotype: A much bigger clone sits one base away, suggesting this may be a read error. CDR3 region: CASSPQGAGTQYF. In nucleotides, the CDR3 is TGTGCCAGCAGTCCCCAGGGGGCAGGTACGCAGTATTTT. The V gene is TRBV27, the J gene TRBJ2-3, with 8 positions matching TRBD1. The CDR3 covers 13 residues. The germline gives CDR1 MNHEY, CDR2 SMNVEV (reference sequence). The junction had 6 bases not matched to a gene; V was cut back by 5 bases and J by 8 bases.

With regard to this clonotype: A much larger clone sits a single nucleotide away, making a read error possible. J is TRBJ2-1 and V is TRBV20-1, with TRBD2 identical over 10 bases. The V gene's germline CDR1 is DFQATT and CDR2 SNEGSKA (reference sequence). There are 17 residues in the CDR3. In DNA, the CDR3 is TGCAGTGCTAGAGACCATACTAGAGCGGGAGGGCCCAATAAGCAGTTCTTC. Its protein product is CSARDHTRAGGPNKQFF.

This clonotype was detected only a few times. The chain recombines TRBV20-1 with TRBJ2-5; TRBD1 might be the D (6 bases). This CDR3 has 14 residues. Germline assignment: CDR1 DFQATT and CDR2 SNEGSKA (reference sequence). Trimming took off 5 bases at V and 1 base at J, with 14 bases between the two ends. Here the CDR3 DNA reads TGCAGTGCTCCTCCGGGACAACTCCAAGAGACCCAGTACTTC. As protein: CSAPPGQLQETQYF.